The 21 T cell receptor beta chains below come from one sample, sequenced in a study of blood T cell repertoires in COVID-19. Profiled with immunoSEQ multiplex PCR; TCRdb holds only in-frame clones, not every one. This table has 150,000 to 200,000 clones, under 85% appearing once. Sample: peripheral blood. The receptors were gathered from a man of 80 years or more with COVID-19, enrolled during active disease.

The count of this clone is one. The chain uses TRBV4-2 and TRBJ1-2; TRBD1 matches at 7 bases. Germline V gives CDR1 LGHNA, CDR2 YNFKEQ. The CDR3 contains 14 residues. Trimming removed 4 bases from V and 8 bases from J; junction bases left unmatched: 10. This CDR3 is CASSLKGQGGGYTF. CDR3 in DNA: TGTGCCAGCAGCCTGAAAGGGCAGGGGGGCGGCTACACCTTC.

The chain employs TRBV27 and TRBJ1-1; D possibly corresponds to TRBD1 (5 bases). Trimming pared 4 bases from V and 4 bases from J, leaving 16 bases between. Germline-derived CDR1 and CDR2 are MNHEY and SMNVEV (reference sequence). The CDR3 loop spans 15 amino acids. CDR3: CASSSQSQGFTEAFF. DNA for the CDR3: TGTGCCAGCAGTTCACAATCGCAGGGTTTCACTGAAGCTTTCTTT.

The chain carries TRBV5-4 and TRBJ2-7, with TRBD1 matching 10 bases. This CDR3 has 13 residues. Germline CDR1 is SGHNT and CDR2 is YYREEE (reference sequence). Germline trimming cut 6 bases from V and 5 bases from J; bases unmatched to any gene: 5. The DNA for the CDR3 is TGTGCCAGCAACCGGGACAGGGGCCACGAGCAGTACTTC. The encoded protein is CASNRDRGHEQYF.

The chain combines TRBV5-4 with TRBJ1-2, with 7 nucleotides matching TRBD1. Germline assignment: CDR1 SGHNT and CDR2 YYREEE (reference sequence). The V segment lost 2 bases and the J segment 5 bases; nucleotides outside the gene matches: 9. The CDR3 sequence is 15 residues long. The chain's CDR3 is CASSFGTGTEYGYTF. As DNA, the CDR3 is TGTGCCAGCAGCTTCGGGACCGGGACAGAGTATGGCTACACCTTC. The full variable domain, completed using reference TRBV5-4 and TRBJ1-2, is ETGVTQSPTHLIKTRGQQVTLRCSSQSGHNTVSWYQQALGQGPQFIFQYYREEENGRGNFPPRFSGLQFPNYSSELNVNALELDDSALYLCASSFGTGTEYGYTFGSGTRLTVV.

The chain joins TRBV5-1 to TRBJ2-4, with D possibly matching TRBD2 (8 bases). The CDR3 consists of 19 residues. Looked up from germline, CDR1 is SGHRS and CDR2 is YFSETQ. The ends were cut back, 4 bases at V and 0 bases at J, with 23 bases in the middle. CDR3 amino acids: CASSPEGGVAGGAKNIQYF. The CDR3 bases are TGCGCCAGCAGCCCAGAAGGGGGCGTGGCGGGGGGAGCCAAAAACATTCAGTACTTC.

This clone occurred a few times. The genes are TRBV13 and TRBJ1-2; tentative D call: TRBD1 (5 bases). CDR3 length equals 14 residues. V lost 4 bases, J lost 8 bases, and 17 bases lay in between. Germline assignment: CDR1 PRHDT and CDR2 FYEKMQ (reference sequence). CDR3 bases: TGTGCCAGCAGCTCGTCGCCGGGGGTAGGAGGCTACACCTTC. This gives the protein CASSSSPGVGGYTF.

This clone has just one count. This chain connects TRBV7-9 to TRBJ2-3, with 8 positions matching TRBD2. V shed 4 bases, J shed 2 bases, and the junction held 14 bases outside the gene matches. The CDR3 sequence is 18 residues long. Germline V CDR1 and CDR2: SEHNR, FQNEAQ (reference sequence). CDR3 nucleotides: TGTGCCAGCAGCTCGGGACACCAACTAGCGGCCCCCACAGATACGCAGTATTTT. As protein: CASSSGHQLAAPTDTQYF.

The rearrangement links TRBV10-3 to TRBJ2-7; D may be TRBD1 (5 bases). Germline V gives CDR1 ENHRY, CDR2 SYGVKD. CDR3 length: 14 residues. V lost 1 base and J 3 bases, leaving 10 bases between the germline ends. The CDR3 sequence: CAISEFDRVYEQYF. For the CDR3, the DNA is TGTGCCATCAGTGAGTTTGACAGAGTCTACGAGCAGTACTTC.

This clone was observed a few times. This sequence joins TRBV24-1 and TRBJ1-1; D call uncertain. Between the trimmed V and J ends, which lost 9 bases and 1 base, there was a span of 14 bases. CDR3 length: 14 amino acids. Per the germline V gene, CDR1 is KGHDR and CDR2 is SFDVKD. The DNA for the CDR3 is TGTGCCACCCCGCAAAGCAGGCGGAACACTGAAGCTTTCTTT. This gives the protein CATPQSRRNTEAFF.

This clone has more than one count but fewer than ten. The CDR3 DNA follows: TGTGCCAGCAGTGAGTGGCAGCGCTCAGGCAATCAGCCCCAGCATTTT. This codes for CASSEWQRSGNQPQHF. This chain joins TRBV6-1 and TRBJ1-5; no clear D. The CDR3 has 16 amino acids. V lost 3 bases to trimming and J lost 2 bases, with 14 bases between them. Germline V CDR1 and CDR2: MNHNS, SASEGT.

This chain connects TRBV5-1 to TRBJ1-1, with TRBD1 matching 8 bases. Losses at the gene ends were 4 bases for V and 4 bases for J; bases not matched to a gene: 6. There are 14 residues in the CDR3. Germline V gene lookup returns CDR1 SGHRS and CDR2 YFSETQ. The CDR3 DNA follows: TGCGCCAGCAGCCTGACAGGGGCGAGCACTGAAGCTTTCTTT. This codes for CASSLTGASTEAFF.

The V and J genes are TRBV2 and TRBJ1-2; the match to TRBD1 covers 9 bases. This CDR3 region has 13 residues. After removal of 4 bases from V and 7 bases from J, the junction contained 4 bases not matched to a gene. Germline-derived CDR1 and CDR2 are SNHLY and FYNNEI. The CDR3 is CASSGDRAGGYTF. CDR3 sequence (DNA): TGTGCCAGCAGTGGGGACAGGGCGGGTGGCTACACCTTC.

The chain uses TRBV4-3 and TRBJ2-3, with D tentatively TRBD2 (6 bases). V dropped 4 bases and J dropped 6 bases, with 14 bases sitting between them. The CDR3 consists of 14 residues. Germline lookup yields CDR1 LGHNA and CDR2 YSLEER. The CDR3 is CASSLEGPGDTQYF. The CDR3 DNA reads as TGCGCCAGCAGCCTGGAGGGGCCGGGTGATACGCAGTATTTT.

This clone was observed a handful of times. The chain combines TRBV5-1 with TRBJ1-1, with 8 bases aligning to TRBD1. The CDR3 runs to 12 residues. Germline values: CDR1 SGHRS, CDR2 YFSETQ. The ends lost 4 bases at V and 10 bases at J; junction bases unmatched: 6. CDR3 nucleotides: TGCGCCAGCAGCCTCGGACAGGGCGGAGCTTTCTTT. Amino acids: CASSLGQGGAFF.

The chain has TRBV10-3 and TRBJ1-4; 7 bases match TRBD1. The V gene's germline CDR1 is ENHRY and CDR2 SYGVKD. Trimming cost V 4 bases and J 4 bases; bases outside gene matches: 6. The CDR3 loop spans 15 amino acids. In nucleotides, the CDR3 is TGTGCCATCAGTGGATCACAGGGGAATAATGAAAAACTGTTTTTT. This sequence encodes CAISGSQGNNEKLFF.

The genes are TRBV5-4 and TRBJ1-2, with 7 bases matching TRBD1. Germline CDR1 SGHNT, CDR2 YYREEE (reference sequence). The CDR3 is 15 amino acids. Trimming at V came to 0 bases and at J to 7 bases, leaving 9 bases not matched to a gene. The CDR3: CASSLEFPGGSGYTF. DNA of the CDR3: TGTGCCAGCAGCTTGGAGTTCCCAGGGGGATCTGGCTACACCTTC.

The J gene is TRBJ2-5, the V gene TRBV10-2; D possibly corresponds to TRBD1 (6 bases). V lost 2 bases and J lost 3, with 10 bases in between. This CDR3 spans 14 amino acids. Germline V gene lookup returns CDR1 WSHSY and CDR2 SAAADI. The chain's CDR3 is CASSEPGVEETQYF. CDR3 in DNA: TGCGCCAGCAGTGAGCCAGGGGTGGAAGAGACCCAGTACTTC.

The chain recombines TRBV19 with TRBJ1-5; a weak D match, TRBD1 (5 bases). The CDR3 has 15 amino acids. Trimming removed 7 bases from V and 0 bases from J, with 13 bases in between. Germline CDR1 LNHDA, CDR2 SQIVND (reference sequence). The CDR3: CASTWGEYSNQPQHF. For the CDR3, the DNA is TGTGCCAGTACCTGGGGGGAGTATAGCAATCAGCCCCAGCATTTT.

CDR3 residues: CASRLGQGTDTQYF. In nucleotides, the CDR3 is TGTGCCAGCAGGTTGGGACAGGGCACAGATACGCAGTATTTT. The genes are TRBV6-5 and TRBJ2-3, with 8 nucleotides matching TRBD1. The CDR3 length is 14 residues. After removal of 6 bases from V and 1 base from J, the junction contained 3 bases not matched to a gene. CDR1 is MNHEY and CDR2 is SVGAGI in the germline V gene.

The chain links TRBV29-1 to TRBJ2-3, with TRBD1 identical over 7 bases. Germline V gene data show CDR1 as SQVTM and CDR2 as ANQGSEA. V dropped 7 bases and J dropped 3; count of bases not matched to a gene: 7. The CDR3 consists of 13 residues. The DNA for the CDR3 is TGCAGCGGTGACCCAGGGGGAACAGATACGCAGTATTTT. Its protein is CSGDPGGTDTQYF.

This chain joins TRBV19 and TRBJ1-2; TRBD1 matches 10 bases. Trimming at V came to 3 bases and at J to 4 bases, leaving 5 bases not matched to a gene. The germline V gene has CDR1 LNHDA and CDR2 SQIVND (reference sequence). The CDR3 is 15 amino acids. The CDR3 here is CASSIPRDRGYGYTF. In DNA form, the CDR3 reads TGTGCCAGTAGTATCCCTCGGGACAGGGGCTATGGCTACACCTTC.